The rows below give T cell receptor beta chains drawn from one sample of a study of T-cell memory formation after mild COVID-19. TCRdb passed the 5' RACE reads through MiXCR, listing each CDR3 protein once. Here the sample spans 200,000 to 250,000 distinct CDR3 sequences, approximately 10% being singletons. Sequencing input: PBMCs or a T cell subset sorted from them (not recorded which). The source of these receptors is a man between 18 and 29 years old who had mild COVID-19 (a few samples of this study predate the infection). Cell type and time point are not known. Both conserved end residues are part of each CDR3. The D gene is left open where the match is weak. Size values are once, few and many counts, or a class for expanded clones, and some rows have none.

v_call: TRBV19; clone_size: NA; d_call: TRBD1; j_call: TRBJ2-2; cdr3_nt: TGTGCCAGTAGCTCCCCACAGGGGGCAAGATACACCGGGGAGCTGTTTTTT; cdr3_aa: CASSSPQGARYTGELFF
v_call: TRBV7-9; clone_size: NA; d_call: NA; j_call: TRBJ1-3; cdr3_nt: TGTGCCAGCAGCTTAGAGGCGGGAAACACCATATATTTT; cdr3_aa: CASSLEAGNTIYF
v_call: TRBV4-1; clone_size: few; d_call: TRBD1; j_call: TRBJ1-4; cdr3_nt: TGCGCCAGCAGCCCGACAGGGAACATCCAAACCTTCAATGAAAAACTGTTTTTT; cdr3_aa: CASSPTGNIQTFNEKLFF
v_call: TRBV24-1; clone_size: many; d_call: NA; j_call: TRBJ2-5; cdr3_nt: TGTGCCACCAGCGCACGGGGGGAGACCCAGTACTTC; cdr3_aa: CATSARGETQYF
v_call: TRBV12-3/TRBV12-4; clone_size: NA; d_call: NA; j_call: TRBJ1-2; cdr3_nt: TGTGCCAGCAGTCTATACCTTAAAGTAGGCTACACCTTC; cdr3_aa: CASSLYLKVGYTF
v_call: TRBV5-1; clone_size: NA; d_call: NA; j_call: TRBJ2-7; cdr3_nt: TGCGCCAGCAGCGGGCGGCTGACGGACTACGAGCAGTACTTC; cdr3_aa: CASSGRLTDYEQYF
v_call: TRBV4-3; clone_size: NA; d_call: TRBD1; j_call: TRBJ1-3; cdr3_nt: TGCGCCAGCAGCCAGTATTTAATTACAGGGGCTGGAAACACCATATATTTT; cdr3_aa: CASSQYLITGAGNTIYF
v_call: TRBV4-1; clone_size: few; d_call: TRBD2; j_call: TRBJ2-3; cdr3_nt: TGCGCCAGCAAGCAACTAGCGGGGGTTGCAGATACGCAGTATTTT; cdr3_aa: CASKQLAGVADTQYF
v_call: TRBV20-1; clone_size: few; d_call: NA; j_call: TRBJ2-3; cdr3_nt: TGCAGTGCCCCCCTCTTCACTAGCACAGATACGCAGTATTTT; cdr3_aa: CSAPLFTSTDTQYF
v_call: TRBV5-1; clone_size: NA; d_call: NA; j_call: TRBJ2-4; cdr3_nt: TGCGCCAGCAGCTTAGGGGGTGCAGGAGACATTCAGTACTTC; cdr3_aa: CASSLGGAGDIQYF
v_call: TRBV5-6; clone_size: many; d_call: NA; j_call: TRBJ2-3; cdr3_nt: TGTGCCAGCAGCTTGCGGGACTATACGCAGTATTTT; cdr3_aa: CASSLRDYTQYF
v_call: TRBV7-2; clone_size: many; d_call: TRBD2; j_call: TRBJ2-5; cdr3_nt: TGTGCCAGCAGCTGGACTAGCGGGGGCCCAGGGACCCAGTACTTC; cdr3_aa: CASSWTSGGPGTQYF
v_call: TRBV6-6; clone_size: few; d_call: TRBD2; j_call: TRBJ2-3; cdr3_nt: TGTGCCAGCAGTTACGGCGGGGGGGCGACAGATACGCAGTATTTT; cdr3_aa: CASSYGGGATDTQYF